The entry below gives a single T cell receptor beta chain sequence along with its context. Its target is not known. These data originate in a study of OX40 agonist ivuxolimab in advanced cancers. Study in general: Enrollees could have had prior anti-PD-1, anti-PD-L1 or anti-CTLA-4 therapy, which approximately 40% had received.

Broader study findings: Normalized T-cell clonal expansion was also low in some nonresponders.

Assay used: immunoSEQ multiplex PCR; TCRdb lists only in-frame clones, some missing. The repertoire consists of nearly 80,000 clones, with 75% to 95% occurring once and the leading ten covering around 6.5%. The germline V and J ends were trimmed by 1 base and 5 bases, with 12 bases remaining between them. CDR3 length: 14 residues. Looked up from germline, CDR1 is SGHRS and CDR2 is YFSETQ. The source was CD4+ or CD8+ T cells sorted from blood, collected in a trial of the OX40 agonist ivuxolimab. The genes are TRBV5-1 and TRBJ2-5; possible D gene TRBD1, 6 bases. The receptor was derived from an adult with an advanced solid tumor such as melanoma, head and neck, liver or kidney cancer. CDR3 in DNA: TGCGCCAGCAGCTTGAGACAGGTGGGGGAGACCCAGTACTTC. It encodes CASSLRQVGETQYF.